This is a list of T cell receptor beta chains from one sample in a study of shared clonotypes between healthy human individuals. Profiled with immunoSEQ multiplex PCR; TCRdb holds only in-frame clones, not every one. Counted here are about 610,000 clones, around 96% occurring once; the ten biggest clones make up roughly 0.1%. Sequencing used naive CD8+ T cells sorted from blood. These receptors all come from a woman in her twenties or thirties in good health. CDR3s include the opening cysteine and the closing phenylalanine or tryptophan. D genes are given only for firm matches. Not every row has a clone size; where given, it reads once, few, many or a size class.

NA,TRBV6-1,TRBJ1-2,NA,TGTGCCAGCAGTGAAAAGTCCGGAGACTACACCTTC,CASSEKSGDYTF
NA,TRBV10-1,TRBJ2-5,NA,TGCGCCAGCACGGGTGGAGAGACCCAGTACTTC,CASTGGETQYF
NA,TRBV4-1,TRBJ2-2,TRBD2,TGCGCCAGCAGCCAAGCCACTCGGACTAGCGGGGGGAACACCGGGGAGCTGTTTTTT,CASSQATRTSGGNTGELFF
NA,TRBV27,TRBJ2-1,TRBD2,TGTGCCAGCAGTTACGCCGGAGGAGCGGGAGGGCACTACAATGAGCAGTTCTTC,CASSYAGGAGGHYNEQFF
NA,TRBV30,TRBJ2-5,TRBD1,TGTGCCTGGGATCTGACAGGGGAGGAGACCCAGTACTTC,CAWDLTGEETQYF
NA,TRBV27,TRBJ2-7,NA,TGTGCCAGCAGTTACATCGGGGGAAGTTACGAGCAGTACTTC,CASSYIGGSYEQYF
few,TRBV5-1,TRBJ2-2,TRBD1,TGCGCCAGCAGCTTGGGACAGGGGGCCGGGGAGCTGTTTTTT,CASSLGQGAGELFF
NA,TRBV28,TRBJ1-1,TRBD1,TGTGCCAGCATCGGACAGGAAGGGGTATACACTGAAGCTTTCTTT,CASIGQEGVYTEAFF
NA,TRBV20-1,TRBJ1-2,NA,TGCAGTGCCCCCATGGCTGGCTACACCTTC,CSAPMAGYTF
NA,TRBV6-5,TRBJ2-1,NA,TGTGCCAGCAGTTTCGTCCATGAGCAGTTCTTC,CASSFVHEQFF
NA,TRBV6-4,TRBJ2-1,TRBD2,TGTGCCAGCAGTCCCGAGACTAGCGGGAGTGTATATGAGCAGTTCTTC,CASSPETSGSVYEQFF
NA,TRBV7-9,TRBJ2-3,NA,TGTGCCAGCACCCTATTAGTGAGGGCCGCAGATACGCAGTATTTT,CASTLLVRAADTQYF
NA,TRBV7-6,TRBJ1-1,NA,TGTGCCAGCAGCTTAGGGTCCGGGGGGAACACTGAAGCTTTCTTT,CASSLGSGGNTEAFF
NA,TRBV19,TRBJ2-5,TRBD2,TGTGCCAGTAGTATAGTCACTAGCGGGAGTGAAGAGACCCAGTACTTC,CASSIVTSGSEETQYF
NA,TRBV10-1,TRBJ2-6,NA,TGCGCCAGCAAAGTCCGCGGATGGCTTTCAACAAACGTCCTGACTTTC,CASKVRGWLSTNVLTF
NA,TRBV28,TRBJ2-7,NA,TGTGCCAGCAGACCAGTTCGTCGGTCACTATCCTACGAGCAGTACTTC,CASRPVRRSLSYEQYF
NA,TRBV5-4,TRBJ2-1,NA,TGTGCCAGCAGCTTGCCCACGAATGAGCAGTTCTTC,CASSLPTNEQFF
NA,TRBV14,TRBJ2-3,TRBD1,TGTGCCAGCAGCCGGACCGGGACAGGGAGAACAGATACGCAGTATTTT,CASSRTGTGRTDTQYF
NA,TRBV19,TRBJ1-1,NA,TGTGCCACCATGCCTGACCATTTCAAAGGGAACACTGAAGCTTTCTTT,CATMPDHFKGNTEAFF
NA,TRBV5-1,TRBJ2-1,TRBD2,TGCGCCAGCAGCTTTTCACTAGCGGGAGGCCGCGATGAGCAGTTCTTC,CASSFSLAGGRDEQFF
NA,TRBV5-6,TRBJ2-3,NA,TGTGCCAGCAGCTTATCGGGGGCGCGCACAGATACGCAGTATTTT,CASSLSGARTDTQYF
NA,TRBV11-2,TRBJ2-3,TRBD2,TGTGCCAGCAGAGATAGCGGGAAGTTAGCAGATACGCAGTATTTT,CASRDSGKLADTQYF
few,TRBV7-8,TRBJ2-7,TRBD1,TGTGCCAGCAGCTATGGGGTGACAGGGCGAGGCGACGAGCAGTACTTC,CASSYGVTGRGDEQYF
NA,TRBV7-7,TRBJ2-1,NA,TGTGCCAGCAGCTTTTTAGGCGGGAATGAGCAGTTCTTC,CASSFLGGNEQFF
once,TRBV6-1,TRBJ2-7,NA,TGTGCCAGCAGTGAACCTCCTACTAGCTCCTACGAGCAGTACTTC,CASSEPPTSSYEQYF
NA,TRBV19,TRBJ2-1,NA,TGTGCCAGTAGTCCCTTAGGGCAGGGGTCCTACAATGAGCAGTTCTTC,CASSPLGQGSYNEQFF
NA,TRBV5-6,TRBJ2-1,NA,TGTGCCAGCAGCTTGAGCGCGGAATACGGGAATGAGCAGTTCTTC,CASSLSAEYGNEQFF
NA,TRBV27,TRBJ2-7,NA,TGTGCCAGCAGATTGGGGACCAGCTACGAGCAGTACTTC,CASRLGTSYEQYF
NA,TRBV28,TRBJ2-2,TRBD2,TGTGCCAGCAGCACCATAGCGGGACCTGACACCGGGGAGCTGTTTTTT,CASSTIAGPDTGELFF
once,TRBV28,TRBJ2-3,TRBD2,TGTGCCAGCAGTCAGGGACTAGCGGGGGTACCTAACACAGATACGCAGTATTTT,CASSQGLAGVPNTDTQYF
once,TRBV4-1,TRBJ2-7,TRBD2,TGCGCCAGCAGCCAAGATCAGGCTTCGGGAGGTGTAGACGCGCAGTACTTC,CASSQDQASGGVDAQYF
NA,TRBV13,TRBJ2-2,NA,TGTGCCAGCAGCGAAGGAGGGGTCGGGGAGCTGTTTTTT,CASSEGGVGELFF
NA,TRBV9,TRBJ1-3,NA,TGTGCCAGCAGCACCAACTCAGCTATGGAAGGAAACACCATATATTTT,CASSTNSAMEGNTIYF
NA,TRBV7-9,TRBJ1-6,NA,TGTGCCAGCAGCGCAGGGGCCCCGGCGAATTCACCCCTCCACTTT,CASSAGAPANSPLHF
NA,TRBV28,TRBJ2-7,TRBD2,TGTGCCAGCCGACTAGCGGGAGAACAAGAGCAGTACTTC,CASRLAGEQEQYF
NA,TRBV6-5,TRBJ2-3,NA,TGTGCCAGCAGTCCCGGGACCTTACACGATACGCAGTATTTT,CASSPGTLHDTQYF
once,TRBV15,TRBJ1-5,NA,TGTGCCACCAGCGAGGATCTGGGGGGCGATCAGCCCCAGCATTTT,CATSEDLGGDQPQHF
NA,TRBV10-2,TRBJ2-7,NA,TGCGCCAGCAGTGGGAACGTCGGTTCCTACGAGCAGTACTTC,CASSGNVGSYEQYF
NA,TRBV19,TRBJ2-1,TRBD2,TGTGCCAGTACCCTAGGACTAGCGGGGTACAATGAGCAGTTCTTC,CASTLGLAGYNEQFF
NA,TRBV29-1,TRBJ1-4,NA,TGCAGCGTTGAAGATTCGACAGATAATAATGAAAAACTGTTTTTT,CSVEDSTDNNEKLFF
NA,TRBV29-1,TRBJ2-7,NA,TGCAGCGTTGAAGACCGACACGATTCCTACGAGCAGTACTTC,CSVEDRHDSYEQYF
NA,TRBV29-1,TRBJ2-7,TRBD2,TGCAGCGTTGAAGGGCCTACTAGCGGCTCCTACGAGCAGTACTTC,CSVEGPTSGSYEQYF
NA,TRBV9,TRBJ2-7,NA,TGTGCCAGCAGCCCCCCGCGTGGAGGGACCGGCGAGCAGTACTTC,CASSPPRGGTGEQYF
NA,TRBV6-1,TRBJ2-7,TRBD2,TGTGCCAGCAGTGGTAGCGGGAGCATGTACGAGCAGTACTTC,CASSGSGSMYEQYF
NA,TRBV5-1,TRBJ1-1,NA,TGCGCCAGCAGCCTTACGACCAGGGGTAACACTGAAGCTTTCTTT,CASSLTTRGNTEAFF
NA,TRBV27,TRBJ1-2,TRBD1,TGTGCCAGCAGTTTTGCCGGGACAGGAGTCTATGGCTACACCTTC,CASSFAGTGVYGYTF
NA,TRBV28,TRBJ2-5,NA,TGTGCCAGCAACGACCCGGGACACCTCCAAGAGACCCAGTACTTC,CASNDPGHLQETQYF
NA,TRBV19,TRBJ2-7,TRBD2,TGTGCCAGTAGTCCCGCGGGCGGGAGTCCCTACGAGCAGTACTTC,CASSPAGGSPYEQYF
NA,TRBV27,TRBJ1-2,NA,TGTGCCAGCACAGCTGACAGGCGTTCTTCCTATGGCTACACCTTC,CASTADRRSSYGYTF
NA,TRBV28,TRBJ1-5,NA,TGTGCCAGCAGAGAGGGATATAGCAATCAGCCCCAGCATTTT,CASREGYSNQPQHF
NA,TRBV28,TRBJ1-1,NA,TGTGCCAGCAGTTTCCTGGGGGTGGCTGAAGCTTTCTTT,CASSFLGVAEAFF